This T cell receptor (beta chain) was obtained from a study of blood T cell repertoires in COVID-19. Study overall: Sites in the United States, Italy and Spain provided acute and convalescent COVID-19 samples. The analysed material was cDNA or gDNA that came from T cells, B-cell-depleted T cells, or PBMCs.

CDR1 and CDR2 from the germline V gene are SGHVS and FQNEAQ. The ends were cut back, 5 bases at V and 6 bases at J, with 17 bases in the middle. The CDR3 covers 16 residues. In the study's own analysis: Amplification of reference gene primers provided the estimated nucleated cell counts. This table comes from immunoSEQ multiplex PCR, and its TCRdb copy is limited to in-frame clones, with some not included. V, J and clone size are taken as reported in that table, and D and trimming were inferred from the DNA itself. The data contain some 230,000 clones, roughly four fifths of them singletons. The chain is built from TRBV7-8 and TRBJ1-6; D is unresolved. The clonotype was recovered from a woman aged 60-70 years with acute or convalescent COVID-19. Source material: peripheral blood. The CDR3 spells CASSENLLGSNSPLHF. In DNA, the CDR3 is TGTGCCAGCAGCGAGAATTTGTTGGGCTCTAATTCACCCCTCCACTTT.